The text below deals with one TCR beta chain. Method: immunoSEQ multiplex PCR; TCRdb's copy keeps in-frame clones and lacks some. The sample lists about 460,000 clones, 70% to 90% occurring once. Treatment indicated: about 20 received Ad26.COV2.S at low or high dose, single or two shots; several received placebo; per-sample allocation not given. Sampling was performed 63 days after the first vaccine or placebo injection. Per the germline V gene, CDR1 is KGHSH and CDR2 is LQKENI. Trimming removed 2 bases from V and 1 base from J, with 11 bases in between. The CDR3 is 15 residues long. This sample was included in a study of Ad26.COV2.S vaccination and SARS-CoV-2 variants.

The sample in question was peripheral blood, obtained in a trial of Ad26.COV2.S vaccine versus placebo. The rearrangement joins TRBV18 to TRBJ1-1; D possibly corresponds to TRBD1 (5 bases). The clonotype originates from a person between 18 and 65 years old who received the Ad26.COV2.S COVID-19 vaccine or a placebo. CDR3 sequence reads: CASSPGETGNTEAFF. The CDR3 bases are TGTGCCAGCTCACCAGGGGAAACAGGGAACACTGAAGCTTTCTTT. Variable domain in full (rest from reference TRBV18 and TRBJ1-1): NAGVMQNPRHLVRRRGQEARLRCSPMKGHSHVYWYRQLPEEGLKFMVYLQKENIIDESGMPKERFSAEFPKEGPSILRIQQVVRGDSAAYFCASSPGETGNTEAFFGQGTRLTVV.